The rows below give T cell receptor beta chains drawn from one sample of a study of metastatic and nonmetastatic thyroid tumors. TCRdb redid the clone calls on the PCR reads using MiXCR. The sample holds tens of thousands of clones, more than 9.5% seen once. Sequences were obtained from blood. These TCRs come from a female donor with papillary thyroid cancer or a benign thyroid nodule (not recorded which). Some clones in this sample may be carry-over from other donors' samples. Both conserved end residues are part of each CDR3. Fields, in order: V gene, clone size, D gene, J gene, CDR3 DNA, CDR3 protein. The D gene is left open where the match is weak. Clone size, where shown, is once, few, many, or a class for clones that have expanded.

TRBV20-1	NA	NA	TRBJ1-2	TGCAGTTCTGACTGGAACTATGGCTACACCTTC	CSSDWNYGYTF
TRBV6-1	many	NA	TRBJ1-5	TGTGCCGGCAGTGAAGCCCAGGTATATCAGCCCCAGCATTTT	CAGSEAQVYQPQHF
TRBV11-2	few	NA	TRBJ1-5	TGTACCAGCAGCCCCTGGGTTGATCAGCCCCAGCATTTT	CTSSPWVDQPQHF
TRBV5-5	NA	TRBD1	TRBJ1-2	TGTGCCAGCAGCTTGAGGACAGGGTATGGCTACACCTTC	CASSLRTGYGYTF
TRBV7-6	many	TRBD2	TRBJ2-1	TGTGCCAGCAGCTCCCAGGGCGGGAGCTCCTACAATGAGCAGTTCTTC	CASSSQGGSSYNEQFF
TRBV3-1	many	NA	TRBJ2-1	TGTGCCAGCAGCCAAGATTGGAGGACTCTTAATGAGCAGTTCTTC	CASSQDWRTLNEQFF
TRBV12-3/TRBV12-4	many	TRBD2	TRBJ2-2	TGTGCCAGCAGACCGGGACTAGATGCCCGGGAGCTGTTTTTT	CASRPGLDARELFF
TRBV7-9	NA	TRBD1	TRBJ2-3	TGTGCCAGCAGCGAGACAGGGGTCACAGATACGCAGTGTTTT	CASSETGVTDTQCF
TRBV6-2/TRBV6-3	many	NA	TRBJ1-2	TGTGCCAGCAGTTCACCCTCACTCAGGGAGGGTGGCTATGGCTACACCTTC	CASSSPSLREGGYGYTF
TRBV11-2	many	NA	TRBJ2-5	TGTGCCAGCAGCTTAGGTTACAGTGAGGAGACCCAGTACTTC	CASSLGYSEETQYF
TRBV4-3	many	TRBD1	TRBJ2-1	TGCGCCAGCAGCCAAGATACGGGGGACAGGGGGATCGATGAGCAGTTCTTC	CASSQDTGDRGIDEQFF
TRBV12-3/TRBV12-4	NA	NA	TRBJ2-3	TGTGCCAGCATGTGGGAAGGCTTAGGTATAGATACGCAGTATTTT	CASMWEGLGIDTQYF
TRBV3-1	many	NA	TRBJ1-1	TGTGCCAGCAGCCAAGGAGGCAGGGGGAACACTGAAGCTTTCTTT	CASSQGGRGNTEAFF
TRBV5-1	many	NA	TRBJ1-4	TGCGCCAGCAGCTTTACGGGCCCTAATGAAAAACTGTTTTTT	CASSFTGPNEKLFF
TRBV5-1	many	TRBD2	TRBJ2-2	TGCGCCAGCAGCCGCCCGGGCGGCGGGAGGGTCACCGGGGAGCTGTTTTTT	CASSRPGGGRVTGELFF
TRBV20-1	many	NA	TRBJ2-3	TGCAGTGCTAGAGGCTCAAGGGGCCCAGGCACAGATACGCAGTATTTT	CSARGSRGPGTDTQYF
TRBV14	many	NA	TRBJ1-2	TGTGCCAGCAGCCAAGACGGGTGGACAACCTATGGCTACACCTTC	CASSQDGWTTYGYTF
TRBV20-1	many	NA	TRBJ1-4	TGCAGTGCTCGAGAGGGAACTAATGAAAAACTGTTTTTT	CSAREGTNEKLFF
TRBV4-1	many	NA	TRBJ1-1	TGCGCCAGCAGACAAAGGGGTAACACTGAAGCTTTCTTT	CASRQRGNTEAFF
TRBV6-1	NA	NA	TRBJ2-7	TGTGCCAGCAGCCAAGACGGGCCCGACGAGCAGTACTTC	CASSQDGPDEQYF
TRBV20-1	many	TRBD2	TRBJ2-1	TGCAGTGCTATACTAGCGGGAGGTAAGAATGAGCAGTTCTTC	CSAILAGGKNEQFF
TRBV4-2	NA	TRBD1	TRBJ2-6	TGTGCCAGCAGCGATGACAGGGGGCGGGGCGGGGCCAACGTCCTGACTTTC	CASSDDRGRGGANVLTF
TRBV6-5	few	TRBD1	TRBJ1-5	TGTGCCAGCAGTTACGTGGCCCCGGACAGGGGAAGCAATCAGCCCCAGCATTTT	CASSYVAPDRGSNQPQHF
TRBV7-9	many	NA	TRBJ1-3	TGTGCCAGCGATTCTGGAAACACCATATATTTT	CASDSGNTIYF
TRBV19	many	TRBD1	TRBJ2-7	TGTGCCAGTAGTATGGGTATCGGACAGGGTGCCTCTCGCGAGCAGTACTTC	CASSMGIGQGASREQYF
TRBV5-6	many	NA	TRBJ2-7	TGTGCCAGCAGCCTCGGGCCTTCGGGGGTCTACGAGCAGTACTTC	CASSLGPSGVYEQYF
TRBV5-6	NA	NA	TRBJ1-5	TGTGCCAGCAGCCTATTAGACAGCCAGCCCCAGCATTTT	CASSLLDSQPQHF
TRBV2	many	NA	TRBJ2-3	TGTGCCAGCAGCCGCCCTGGCGGCCGTTCTAGCACAGATACGCAGTATTTT	CASSRPGGRSSTDTQYF
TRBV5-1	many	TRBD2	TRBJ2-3	TGTGCCAGCAGCTTGGTGTTAGCGGGAGCTGCGGATACGCAGTATTTT	CASSLVLAGAADTQYF
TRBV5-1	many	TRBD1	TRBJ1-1	TGCGCCAGCAGGACAGGGGAGAGCACTGAAGCTTTCTTT	CASRTGESTEAFF
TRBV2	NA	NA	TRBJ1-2	TGTGCCAGCGGACGGGGGAAGCATGGGGGATCCTATGGCTACACCTTC	CASGRGKHGGSYGYTF
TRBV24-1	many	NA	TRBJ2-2	TGTGCCACCAGTGATTCTGGAGAAGCGAACACCGGGGAGCTGTTTTTT	CATSDSGEANTGELFF
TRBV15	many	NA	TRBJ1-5	TGTGCCACCAGCAGAGGTGGAGGGGGTAGGGATATTAGCAATCAGCCCCAGCATTTT	CATSRGGGGRDISNQPQHF
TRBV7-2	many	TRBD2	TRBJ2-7	TGTGCCAGCAGCTTAGGTTCTAGCGGTTTGGGCGAGCAGTACTTC	CASSLGSSGLGEQYF
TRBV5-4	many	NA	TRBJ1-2	TGTGCCAGCAGCTTGGGTCAAAATGGCTACACCTTC	CASSLGQNGYTF
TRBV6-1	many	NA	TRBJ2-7	TGTGCCAGCAGTGAAGCCGACAGTGAACCCAAATACGAGCAGTACTTC	CASSEADSEPKYEQYF
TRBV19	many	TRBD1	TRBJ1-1	TGTGCCAGTAGTGACAGGGGGCGGCTGAACACTGAAGCTTTCTTT	CASSDRGRLNTEAFF